The 21 T cell receptor beta chains presented below share a single source sample, sequenced in a study of blood T cell repertoires in COVID-19. Sequencing used immunoSEQ multiplex PCR; TCRdb keeps in-frame clones, though not all of them. The sample yields roughly 290,000 clones, over 80% seen once. The sample comprised peripheral blood. The receptors were gathered from a woman in her forties or fifties with active or convalescent COVID-19.

The rearrangement links TRBV18 to TRBJ2-2, with 13 positions matching TRBD2. The CDR3 has 16 residues. The germline V gene encodes CDR1 KGHSH and CDR2 LQKENI. J lost 1 base, V lost 6 bases, and 2 bases had no gene match. CDR3 region: CASSGTSGKNTGELFF. CDR3 DNA sequence: TGTGCCAGCTCCGGGACTAGCGGGAAGAACACCGGGGAGCTGTTTTTT.

On this clone itself: An end of the junction differs from the germline gene, which may be a read error. The chain links TRBV5-4 to TRBJ1-4; 8 bases are a match to TRBD1. CDR1 is SGHNT, CDR2 YYREEE, per germline (reference sequence). The CDR3 is 14 amino acids. Here the CDR3 DNA reads TGTGCCAGCAGCGCTGACAGGGGAAATGGAAAACTGTTTTTT. This codes for CASSADRGNGKLFF.

V usage is TRBV27 and J usage is TRBJ1-5; TRBD1 matches 7 bases. V gave up 6 bases and J gave up 7 bases; unmatched junction bases: 21. Germline V gene sequence: CDR1 MNHEY, CDR2 SMNVEV (reference sequence). The CDR3 runs to 18 residues. Written as DNA, the CDR3 is TGTGCCAGCAGCCCCAGAGAAGACAGGGACTTTGAGGCACAGCCCCAGCATTTT. Translation gives CASSPREDRDFEAQPQHF.

The rearrangement links TRBV6-5 to TRBJ2-2; D perhaps matches TRBD2 (6 bases). With 6 bases removed from V and 2 bases from J, the gap between germline ends came to 13 bases. The CDR3 covers 15 residues. The germline CDR1 and CDR2 sequences are MNHEY and SVGAGI. The chain's CDR3 is CASRSRDSNTGELFF. As DNA, the CDR3 is TGTGCCAGCAGGTCCCGGGACTCCAACACCGGGGAGCTGTTTTTT.

The V and J genes are TRBV24-1 and TRBJ2-3; 7 nucleotides line up with TRBD2. CDR1 KGHDR and CDR2 SFDVKD come from the germline V gene. Trimming cost V 4 bases and J 9 bases; bases outside gene matches: 6. This CDR3 is 13 amino acids long. The CDR3 DNA follows: TGTGCCACCAGTGACGGAGCGGGGTCCACGCAGTATTTT. Translated: CATSDGAGSTQYF.

The rearrangement links TRBV5-1 to TRBJ1-1, with 7 nucleotides matching TRBD1. Germline loops: CDR1 SGHRS, CDR2 YFSETQ. V lost 5 bases, J lost 4 bases, and 11 bases stayed unmatched. The CDR3 covers 15 residues. The CDR3 sequence is CASSQRQGWSTEAFF. The CDR3 DNA reads as TGCGCCAGCAGTCAAAGACAGGGATGGAGCACTGAAGCTTTCTTT.

This rearrangement joins TRBV13 to TRBJ2-2; 9 bases agree with TRBD1. V lost 1 base, J lost 4 bases, and 4 bases stayed unmatched. The CDR3 loop spans 16 amino acids. In germline, CDR1 is PRHDT, CDR2 FYEKMQ (reference sequence). The DNA of the CDR3 is TGTGCCAGCAGCTTAGACAGGGGGCGAATCACCGGGGAGCTGTTTTTT. Amino acid sequence: CASSLDRGRITGELFF. Full variable domain (rest looked up from reference TRBV13 and TRBJ2-2): AAGVIQSPRHLIKEKRETATLKCYPIPRHDTVYWYQQGPGQDPQFLISFYEKMQSDKGSIPDRFSAQQFSDYHSELNMSSLELGDSALYFCASSLDRGRITGELFFGEGSRLTVL.

This clone was seen at least ten times. The genes are TRBV6-2 or TRBV6-3 and TRBJ1-5; possible D gene TRBD1, 5 bases. The CDR3 covers 14 residues. V was clipped by 5 bases and J by 4 bases, with 12 bases between them. Germline assignment: CDR1 MNHEY and CDR2 SVGEGT. The CDR3: CASSITGQNQPQHF. CDR3 DNA: TGTGCCAGCAGTATTACAGGCCAAAATCAGCCCCAGCATTTT.

This clone was seen once. V is TRBV20-1 and J is TRBJ2-3; D ambiguous. Germline CDR1 is DFQATT and CDR2 is SNEGSKA (reference sequence). V lost 3 bases and J 5 bases, leaving 15 bases between the germline ends. The CDR3 contains 14 residues. In nucleotides, the CDR3 is TGCAGTGCTAGTCGTTTACCCAACGGAGATACGCAGTATTTT. Translated, it gives CSASRLPNGDTQYF.

The chain has TRBV5-4 and TRBJ1-1, with D possibly matching TRBD1 (5 bases). This CDR3 spans 14 amino acids. Germline CDR1 and CDR2: SGHNT and YYREEE (reference sequence). Between the trimmed V and J ends, which lost 1 base and 6 bases, there was a span of 13 bases. DNA of the CDR3: TGTGCCAGCAGCTTGAAAAACGGCAGGGCTGAAGCTTTCTTT. It codes for CASSLKNGRAEAFF.

This clone was seen ten or more times. Other DNA sequences in this specimen translate into the identical CDR3. This chain connects TRBV9 to TRBJ2-1; no clear D. CDR3 size: 16 residues. CDR1 and CDR2 from the germline V gene are SGDLS and YYNGEE. Trimming stripped 0 bases from V and 0 bases from J, with 10 bases between. CDR3: CASSVEAWSSYNEQFF. CDR3 nucleotide sequence: TGTGCCAGCAGCGTAGAGGCGTGGAGCTCCTACAATGAGCAGTTCTTC.

The V call is TRBV6-5, the J call TRBJ2-3, with D perhaps matching TRBD2 (5 bases). V lost 3 bases and J lost 1, with 5 bases in between. The CDR3 runs 13 residues. From germline, CDR1 is MNHEY and CDR2 SVGAGI. The CDR3: CASSYSGTDTQYF. In nucleotides, the CDR3 is TGTGCCAGCAGTTATAGCGGCACAGATACGCAGTATTTT.

This rearrangement joins TRBV5-6 to TRBJ2-5, with D perhaps TRBD1 (6 bases). The CDR3 covers 15 residues. The V end lost 2 bases, the J end lost 5 bases, and 16 bases lay between the germline ends. CDR1 and CDR2 (germline): SGHDT, YYEEEE. The CDR3 loop is CASSLRSGVEETQYF. The CDR3 nucleotides are TGTGCCAGCAGCTTAAGATCAGGGGTGGAGGAGACCCAGTACTTC.

The V gene is TRBV15, the J gene TRBJ1-3, with 7 positions matching TRBD1. This CDR3 has 17 amino acids. V lost 3 bases to trimming and J lost 0 bases; unmatched junction nucleotides: 8. Per the germline V gene, CDR1 is LNHNV and CDR2 is YYDKDF (reference sequence). The CDR3 DNA reads as TGTGCCACCAGCAGGGATCCGGGACAGAGCTCTGGAAACACCATATATTTT. Its translation: CATSRDPGQSSGNTIYF.

This rearrangement joins TRBV6-5 to TRBJ2-7, with D perhaps matching TRBD2 (6 bases). Trimming pared 2 bases from V and 7 bases from J, leaving 12 bases between. The CDR3 loop spans 13 amino acids. From germline, CDR1 is MNHEY and CDR2 SVGAGI. CDR3 DNA: TGTGCCAGCAGTTACGCCCTAGGGACTGAGCAGTACTTC. Translated: CASSYALGTEQYF.

The CDR3 DNA sequence: TGTGCCAGCAGTGGAAGCGGGAGATCCTACGAGCAGTACTTC. This gives the protein CASSGSGRSYEQYF. The chain carries TRBV25-1 and TRBJ2-7; 8 bases map to TRBD2. The germline V gene has CDR1 MGHDK and CDR2 SYGVNS. The CDR3 runs to 14 residues. J was trimmed by 1 base and V by 4 bases; bases with no gene match: 3.

The chain has TRBV5-6 and TRBJ1-1; D not certain. The CDR3 extends over 13 amino acids. The V end was cut by 6 bases, the J end by 4 bases, with 13 bases between. Germline V gene data show CDR1 as SGHDT and CDR2 as YYEEEE. CDR3 DNA: TGTGCCAGCACCCTGAGCCCCTCCACTGAAGCTTTCTTT. It yields the protein CASTLSPSTEAFF.

This sequence joins TRBV14 and TRBJ1-1; D is unresolved. Germline loops: CDR1 SGHDN, CDR2 FVKESK. The germline V and J ends were trimmed by 1 base and 7 bases, with 10 bases remaining between them. CDR3 length: 13 residues. The chain's CDR3 is CASSQVAGIEAFF. The CDR3 DNA reads TGTGCCAGCAGCCAAGTAGCTGGAATTGAAGCTTTCTTT.

The rearrangement links TRBV9 to TRBJ2-3; perhaps TRBD1 as D (7 bases). V was pared by 0 bases and J by 4 bases, with 15 bases between. The germline V gene encodes CDR1 SGDLS and CDR2 YYNGEE. CDR3 length: 16 amino acids. The CDR3 spells CASSVDGAGGSDTQYF. The CDR3 DNA sequence: TGTGCCAGCAGCGTAGATGGGGCAGGGGGGTCAGATACGCAGTATTTT.

The genes are TRBV5-1 and TRBJ2-1; D not resolved. The V end lost 4 bases, the J end lost 7 bases, and 6 bases lay between the germline ends. CDR1 and CDR2 from the germline V gene are SGHRS and YFSETQ. The CDR3 loop spans 11 amino acids. The CDR3 nucleotides are TGCGCCAGCAGCCTGGCAAATGAGCAGTTCTTC. Translation: CASSLANEQFF.

The rearrangement joins TRBV7-8 to TRBJ1-4; tentatively, D is TRBD1 (5 bases). Germline V gene lookup returns CDR1 SGHVS and CDR2 FQNEAQ. The CDR3 consists of 17 residues. V was clipped by 3 bases and J by 3 bases, with 17 bases between them. CDR3 in DNA: TGTGCCAGCAGCTTGCGGAGGGCAGGGTTCGCTAATGAAAAACTGTTTTTT. Its translation is CASSLRRAGFANEKLFF.